The 29 T cell receptor beta chains presented below share a single source sample, sequenced in a study of T cell changes during pregnancy in multiple sclerosis. The data were produced by immunoSEQ multiplex PCR, yet TCRdb's version contains in-frame clones alone and is incomplete. The table lists about 40,000 clones, about 94% of them singletons. The sequenced sample was peripheral blood, obtained in the third trimester of pregnancy. Receptors originate from a female donor with multiple sclerosis, enrolled in a pregnancy study.

The chain combines TRBV6-5 with TRBJ2-7; 7 bases line up with TRBD1. In germline, CDR1 is MNHEY, CDR2 SVGAGI. V trimming: 7 bases; J trimming: 3 bases; junction bases outside the gene matches: 0. CDR3 length: 11 amino acids. The CDR3 here is CASTGGYEQYF. The CDR3 DNA reads as TGTGCCAGCACAGGGGGCTACGAGCAGTACTTC.

The chain joins TRBV7-9 to TRBJ1-2; D possibly corresponds to TRBD1 (5 bases). The CDR3 runs to 11 residues. The germline V gene encodes CDR1 SEHNR and CDR2 FQNEAQ (reference sequence). Between the trimmed V and J ends, which lost 5 bases and 9 bases, there was a span of 10 bases. CDR3 loop: CASSRDSSYTF. CDR3 nucleotide sequence: TGTGCCAGCAGCCGCGACAGTAGCTACACCTTC. The full variable domain, with the rest looked up from reference TRBV7-9 and TRBJ1-2, is DTGVSQNPRHKITKRGQNVTFRCDPISEHNRLYWYRQTLGQGPEFLTYFQNEAQLEKSRLLSDRFSAERPKGSFSTLEIQRTEQGDSAMYLCASSRDSSYTFGSGTRLTVV.

This chain connects TRBV30 to TRBJ1-2, with D possibly TRBD1 on 5 matching bases. The germline V and J ends were trimmed by 0 bases and 8 bases, with 16 bases remaining between them. Germline V gives CDR1 GTSNPN, CDR2 SVGIG (reference sequence). CDR3 size: 14 residues. CDR3 region: CAWSVPGGMRGYTF. The CDR3 nucleotides are TGTGCCTGGAGTGTACCCGGGGGAATGAGGGGCTACACCTTC.

J is TRBJ2-1 and V is TRBV18; 7 positions match TRBD2. This CDR3 region has 15 residues. Germline V CDR1 and CDR2: KGHSH, LQKENI. V was clipped by 6 bases and J by 7 bases; unmatched bases: 12. CDR3 protein: CASSPEVGGSNEQFF. In nucleotides, the CDR3 is TGTGCCAGCTCTCCTGAAGTGGGAGGGTCGAATGAGCAGTTCTTC.

The chain carries TRBV6-5 and TRBJ2-7; 8 positions match TRBD1. The ends lost 2 bases at V and 0 bases at J; junction bases unmatched: 6. The germline CDR1 and CDR2 sequences are MNHEY and SVGAGI. There are 16 residues in the CDR3. CDR3 nucleotide sequence: TGTGCCAGCAGTTACGGAGCAACAGGGGGCTCCTACGAGCAGTACTTC. Its translation is CASSYGATGGSYEQYF.

The rearrangement links TRBV19 to TRBJ2-2, with a possible D match to TRBD1 (5 bases). Per the germline V gene, CDR1 is LNHDA and CDR2 is SQIVND (reference sequence). This CDR3 contains 16 residues. Deletions cut 1 base from V and 4 bases from J, with 13 bases between. CDR3 residues: CASSIGRGISTGELFF. CDR3 DNA sequence: TGTGCCAGTAGTATAGGAAGGGGTATCAGCACCGGGGAGCTGTTTTTT. Complete variable domain (other parts from reference TRBV19 and TRBJ2-2): DGGITQSPKYLFRKEGQNVTLSCEQNLNHDAMYWYRQDPGQGLRLIYYSQIVNDFQKGDIAEGYSVSREKKESFPLTVTSAQKNPTAFYLCASSIGRGISTGELFFGEGSRLTVL.

CDR3 nucleotides: TGTGCCAGCAGCTTAGCAGGGGGTTGGAACACTGAAGCTTTCTTT. Protein product: CASSLAGGWNTEAFF. V and J are TRBV7-9 and TRBJ1-1; tentatively, D is TRBD1 (6 bases). The CDR3 totals 15 residues. Germline V gene data show CDR1 as SEHNR and CDR2 as FQNEAQ (reference sequence). Between the trimmed V and J ends, which lost 0 bases and 1 base, there was a span of 9 bases.

The V gene is TRBV10-3, the J gene TRBJ2-1; 11 bases match TRBD2. The V segment lost 6 bases and the J segment 3 bases; nucleotides outside the gene matches: 4. The CDR3 runs to 15 residues. Germline CDR1 is ENHRY and CDR2 is SYGVKD. The CDR3 reads CAISYTSGSYNEQFF. CDR3 DNA sequence: TGTGCCATCAGCTATACTAGCGGGAGCTACAATGAGCAGTTCTTC.

J is TRBJ2-3 and V is TRBV6-5, with 7 bases identical to TRBD2. The CDR3 covers 15 residues. V shed 4 bases and J 1 base; nucleotides not matched to a gene: 5. Germline V gene lookup returns CDR1 MNHEY and CDR2 SVGAGI. The CDR3 spells CASSLLGGGTDTQYF. DNA for the CDR3: TGTGCCAGCAGTTTATTGGGGGGGGGCACAGATACGCAGTATTTT.

The chain has TRBV6-1 and TRBJ2-7, with 12 bases lining up with TRBD2. CDR3 length: 15 residues. Germline V gives CDR1 MNHNS, CDR2 SASEGT. J was trimmed by 2 bases and V by 2 bases; bases with no gene match: 1. The CDR3 loop reads CASSERLAGAYEQYF. In nucleotides, the CDR3 is TGTGCCAGCAGTGAACGACTAGCGGGGGCCTACGAGCAGTACTTC.

The chain couples TRBV19 to TRBJ2-1, with 8 bases matching TRBD2. The CDR3 loop spans 15 amino acids. The J segment lost 3 bases and the V segment lost 8 bases, leaving 9 bases of the junction unmatched. From germline, CDR1 is LNHDA and CDR2 SQIVND (reference sequence). CDR3 nucleotide sequence: TGTGCCAGTGGGCAGACTAGCGTGGACTACAATGAGCAGTTCTTC. Amino acids: CASGQTSVDYNEQFF.

The J gene is TRBJ2-7, the V gene TRBV19; no firm D call. This CDR3 has 16 residues. The ends were cut back, 3 bases at V and 0 bases at J, with 15 bases in the middle. Germline V gene sequence: CDR1 LNHDA, CDR2 SQIVND (reference sequence). The CDR3 protein is CASSISSRDFSYEQYF. The CDR3 nucleotides are TGTGCCAGTAGTATTTCGTCCCGTGACTTCTCCTACGAGCAGTACTTC.

The rearrangement uses TRBV5-4 and TRBJ2-2; tentatively, D is TRBD2 (5 bases). V lost 0 bases and J lost 6, with 15 bases in between. Germline-derived CDR1 and CDR2 are SGHNT and YYREEE (reference sequence). The CDR3 is 16 amino acids. The CDR3 DNA is TGTGCCAGCAGCTTGGGACTAAGCGACCTATCCGGGGAGCTGTTTTTT. Encoded protein: CASSLGLSDLSGELFF.

The chain carries TRBV11-3 and TRBJ2-5; 9 bases agree with TRBD1. V lost 1 base, J lost 2 bases, and 2 bases stayed unmatched. CDR1 and CDR2 (germline): SGHNT, YENEEA. This CDR3 region has 15 residues. This CDR3 reads CASSLGTGVQETQYF. The CDR3 DNA is TGTGCCAGCAGCTTAGGGACAGGGGTGCAAGAGACCCAGTACTTC.

V gene TRBV7-2 combines with J gene TRBJ2-2; 9 bases align to TRBD2. The CDR3 runs 17 residues. J gave up 6 bases and V 3 bases, and 11 bases lay outside the gene matches. CDR1 is SGHTA, CDR2 FQGNSA, per germline. CDR3 in amino acids: CASSFLAGTGLAGELFF. Here the CDR3 DNA reads TGTGCCAGCAGCTTCCTAGCGGGGACGGGTTTGGCCGGGGAGCTGTTTTTT.

This chain links TRBV11-3 with TRBJ2-7; the D is unclear. This CDR3 has 16 residues. V was clipped by 1 base and J by 2 bases, with 15 bases between them. Looked up from germline, CDR1 is SGHNT and CDR2 is YENEEA. CDR3 nucleotide sequence: TGTGCCAGCAGCTTAGCCGTCTCTAGTTCGACCTACGAGCAGTACTTC. Its protein is CASSLAVSSSTYEQYF.

The chain uses TRBV5-1 and TRBJ2-1; TRBD1 is a possible D gene (5 bases). The CDR3 totals 13 residues. Trimming left V 0 bases short and J 10 bases short, with 11 bases between. CDR1 is SGHRS and CDR2 is YFSETQ in the germline V gene. The CDR3 nucleotides are TGCGCCAGCAGCTTGGCCTCAGGGCGCGAGCAGTTCTTC. It yields the protein CASSLASGREQFF.

The gene calls are TRBV7-8 and TRBJ2-2, with D possibly TRBD2 on 5 matching bases. V was cut by 0 bases and J by 3 bases, with 8 bases left in between. The CDR3 length is 15 residues. From germline, CDR1 is SGHVS and CDR2 FQNEAQ. DNA of the CDR3: TGTGCCAGCAGCTTAGCCCCTAGCTACACCGGGGAGCTGTTTTTT. It specifies CASSLAPSYTGELFF.

The chain has TRBV23-1 and TRBJ2-7; 10 bases agree with TRBD1. TRBV23-1 is an ORF for which the function is uncertain. Germline trimming cut 4 bases from V and 5 bases from J; bases unmatched to any gene: 11. This CDR3 spans 16 amino acids. Here the CDR3 reads CASSRNKGQGGHEQYF. CDR3 DNA sequence: TGCGCCAGCAGTCGAAACAAAGGACAGGGGGGCCACGAGCAGTACTTC.

The chain links TRBV5-4 to TRBJ2-2; 8 bases match TRBD2. With 0 bases clipped from V and 6 bases from J, the junction kept 10 bases outside the gene matches. The germline V gene has CDR1 SGHNT and CDR2 YYREEE (reference sequence). The CDR3 totals 17 residues. CDR3 coding DNA: TGTGCCAGCAGCTTGGCCCTGGGTAGCGGGGTTGCCGGGGAGCTGTTTTTT. Translating gives CASSLALGSGVAGELFF.

The chain is built from TRBV30 and TRBJ2-7; D may be TRBD2 (6 bases). The CDR3 contains 14 residues. V lost 0 bases to trimming and J lost 0 bases, with 9 bases between them. The V gene's germline CDR1 is GTSNPN and CDR2 SVGIG (reference sequence). CDR3 DNA: TGTGCCTGGAGTGTACCCGGGGGCTCCTACGAGCAGTACTTC. Encoded protein: CAWSVPGGSYEQYF.

The chain joins TRBV28 to TRBJ1-1; D uncertain. This CDR3 has 13 residues. Germline V lookup: CDR1 MDHEN, CDR2 SYDVKM. V lost 2 bases to trimming and J lost 1 base, with 5 bases between them. CDR3 region: CASSLRQNTEAFF. CDR3 DNA: TGTGCCAGCAGTTTACGACAGAACACTGAAGCTTTCTTT.

Notes on this clone: The junction departs from the called germline gene at one end, perhaps through a read error. The CDR3 DNA reads as TGTGCTAGCAGTTTTAGCGGGAGGTCCACAGATACGCAGTATTTT. This gives the protein CASSFSGRSTDTQYF. The J gene is TRBJ2-3, the V gene TRBV7-7; TRBD2 matches 10 bases. The CDR3 is 15 amino acids. Germline V lookup: CDR1 SSHAT, CDR2 FNYEAQ (reference sequence).

The chain combines TRBV5-4 with TRBJ1-1; tentatively, D is TRBD1 (5 bases). There are 13 residues in the CDR3. Germline CDR1 reads SGHNT; CDR2 reads YYREEE (reference sequence). The germline V and J ends were trimmed by 3 bases and 1 base, with 7 bases remaining between them. CDR3 protein: CASSYQGNTEAFF. CDR3 DNA sequence: TGTGCCAGCAGCTATCAGGGGAACACTGAAGCTTTCTTT. The full variable domain, its missing parts supplied by reference TRBV5-4 and TRBJ1-1, is ETGVTQSPTHLIKTRGQQVTLRCSSQSGHNTVSWYQQALGQGPQFIFQYYREEENGRGNFPPRFSGLQFPNYSSELNVNALELDDSALYLCASSYQGNTEAFFGQGTRLTVV.

The sample holds one count of this clone. The chain is built from TRBV9 and TRBJ1-3; no firm D call. Trimming left V 0 bases short and J 6 bases short, with 10 bases between. CDR1 and CDR2 (germline): SGDLS, YYNGEE. The CDR3 length is 14 residues. DNA for the CDR3: TGTGCCAGCAGCGTAGAAGGCGGCCCAAACACCATATATTTT. It codes for CASSVEGGPNTIYF.

J is TRBJ1-5 and V is TRBV19, with 9 bases that match TRBD1. V was pared by 5 bases and J by 5 bases, with 7 bases of the junction left unmatched. Germline V gene sequence: CDR1 LNHDA, CDR2 SQIVND (reference sequence). The CDR3 loop spans 15 amino acids. The DNA for the CDR3 is TGTGCCAGTAGTCCGGGACAGGGATTCGATCAGCCCCAGCATTTT. The encoded protein is CASSPGQGFDQPQHF.

This rearrangement joins TRBV10-2 to TRBJ1-1; no firm D call. Germline CDR1 and CDR2: WSHSY and SAAADI. This CDR3 has 11 residues. V was pared by 8 bases and J by 4 bases, with 8 bases between. CDR3 amino acids: CASLSGTEAFF. The CDR3 DNA sequence: TGCGCCAGCCTTTCAGGCACTGAAGCTTTCTTT.

The CDR3 sequence: CASRMTSPHEQYF. As DNA, the CDR3 is TGTGCCAGCAGGATGACTAGCCCCCACGAGCAGTACTTC. This chain joins TRBV6-1 and TRBJ2-7, with 7 bases matching TRBD2. J lost 5 bases, V lost 6 bases, and 7 bases had no gene match. CDR3 length: 13 amino acids. The V gene's germline CDR1 is MNHNS and CDR2 SASEGT.

This sequence joins TRBV6-5 and TRBJ1-1; D possibly corresponds to TRBD1 (5 bases). The germline CDR1 and CDR2 sequences are MNHEY and SVGAGI. V was cut by 2 bases and J by 1 base, with 5 bases left in between. The CDR3 is made up of 13 amino acids. Written as DNA, the CDR3 is TGTGCCAGCAGTTACGGACAGAACACTGAAGCTTTCTTT. Translating gives CASSYGQNTEAFF.